The rows below give T cell receptor beta chains drawn from one sample of a study of monozygotic twins with inflammatory bowel disease. TCRdb re-called the 5' RACE reads and catalogs CDR3 proteins one per entry, DNA excluded. The clone table shows approximately 120,000 distinct CDR3 sequences, with the ten largest holding around 12%. The material sequenced was blood. These receptors originate from a human donor with ulcerative colitis or Crohn's disease, or a healthy co-twin of an affected twin (not recorded which). CDR3s include the opening cysteine and the closing phenylalanine or tryptophan.

CDR3 length,V gene,J gene,CDR3 protein
16,TRBV20-1,TRBJ2-2,CSARDRPDLRTGELFF
14,TRBV12-3/TRBV12-4,TRBJ1-4,CASSETGDNEKLFF
15,TRBV5-1,TRBJ1-2,CASSLVGPEIYGYTF
14,TRBV10-3,TRBJ1-1,CAISEEGDGTEAFF
12,TRBV29-1,TRBJ2-3,CSVEMAADTQYF
15,TRBV7-2,TRBJ1-2,CASSLDRGANYGYTF
16,TRBV5-1,TRBJ2-1,CASSLGLAGGYNEQFF
15,TRBV7-8,TRBJ2-5,CASSGGQGSLQTQYF
15,TRBV11-2,TRBJ2-6,CASSSLRTGANVLTF
11,TRBV10-3,TRBJ2-2,CACGSTGELFF
13,TRBV7-9,TRBJ2-7,CASSSKGPYEQYF
15,TRBV18,TRBJ2-1,CASSIGGRKDYEQFF
15,TRBV7-6,TRBJ2-5,CASSWQGGSGKTQYF
13,TRBV7-3,TRBJ2-3,CASLGRGTDTQYF
14,TRBV5-1,TRBJ2-6,CASSLGSVVNVLTF
14,TRBV20-1,TRBJ2-1,CSAHGGGAYNEQFF
13,TRBV12-3/TRBV12-4,TRBJ1-1,CASSRQVSTEAFF
15,TRBV6-2/TRBV6-3,TRBJ2-7,CASSYHRESSNEQYF
12,TRBV2,TRBJ1-1,CASSVPNTEAFF
12,TRBV5-4,TRBJ2-1,CASSLWGNEQFF
14,TRBV5-5,TRBJ1-5,CASSLGYSNQPQHF
13,TRBV7-9,TRBJ2-2,CASSPTGTGELFF